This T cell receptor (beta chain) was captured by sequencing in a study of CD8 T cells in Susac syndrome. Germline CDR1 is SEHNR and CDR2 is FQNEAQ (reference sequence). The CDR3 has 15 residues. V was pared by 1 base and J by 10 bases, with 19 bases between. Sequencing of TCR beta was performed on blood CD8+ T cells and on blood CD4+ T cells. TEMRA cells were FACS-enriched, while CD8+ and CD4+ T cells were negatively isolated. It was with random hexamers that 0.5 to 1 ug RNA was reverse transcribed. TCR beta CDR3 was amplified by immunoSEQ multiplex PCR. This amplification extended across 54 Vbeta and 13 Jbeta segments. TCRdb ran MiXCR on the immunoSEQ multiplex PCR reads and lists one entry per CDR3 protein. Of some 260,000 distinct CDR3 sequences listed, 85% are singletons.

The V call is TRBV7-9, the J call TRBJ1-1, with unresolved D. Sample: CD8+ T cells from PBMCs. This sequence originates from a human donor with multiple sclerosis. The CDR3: CASSLGSTASRGAFF. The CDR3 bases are TGTGCCAGCAGCTTAGGTTCTACAGCCAGCCGGGGAGCTTTCTTT.